Shown below are 11 T cell receptor beta chains from a single sample sequenced in a study of T cell clones after liver transplantation. Using immunoSEQ multiplex PCR, the repertoire was profiled, and TCRdb retains in-frame clones only, with some absent. The repertoire consists of about 120,000 clones, with roughly nine tenths occurring once and the leading ten covering roughly 0.8%. The input for sequencing was CD4+ T cells from blood, taken 12 months after liver transplant. Every receptor here comes from a human patient who received a liver transplant. The graft donor may be the source of some T cells.

V gene TRBV2 combines with J gene TRBJ2-1, with 13 bases that match TRBD2. This CDR3 region has 15 residues. Germline CDR1 and CDR2: SNHLY and FYNNEI. V lost 7 bases, J lost 6 bases, and 6 bases stayed unmatched. CDR3 in amino acids: CASTPGLAGLNEQFF. The CDR3 region has the DNA TGTGCCAGCACTCCGGGACTAGCGGGACTCAATGAGCAGTTCTTC.

This clone was seen a single time. The chain couples TRBV11-2 to TRBJ1-2; unclear D gene. The CDR3 contains 13 residues. CDR1 is SGHAT and CDR2 is FQNNGV in the germline V gene. V lost 0 bases, J lost 11 bases, and 13 bases lay in between. CDR3 sequence (DNA): TGTGCCAGCAGCTTAGACAATGGAGTGCGGTACACCTTC. This codes for CASSLDNGVRYTF.

This clone has only a few counts. The chain has TRBV4-3 and TRBJ2-1, with D possibly matching TRBD2 (5 bases). The CDR3 runs to 13 residues. CDR1 LGHNA and CDR2 YSLEER come from the germline V gene. V was cut by 1 base and J by 12 bases, with 13 bases left in between. CDR3 coding DNA: TGCGCCAGCAGCCAAGCCGGGGATCCTATGCAGTTCTTC. Its protein is CASSQAGDPMQFF.

As to this clone: Other nucleotide sequences from this sample produce the same CDR3. CDR3 sequence: CAWSVRGNTEAFF. The DNA for the CDR3 is TGTGCCTGGAGTGTAAGGGGGAACACTGAAGCTTTCTTT. The gene calls are TRBV30 and TRBJ1-1, with a tentative D call TRBD1 (5 bases). In germline, CDR1 is GTSNPN, CDR2 SVGIG (reference sequence). CDR3 length equals 13 residues. V dropped 0 bases and J dropped 1 base, with 6 bases sitting between them.

The V and J genes are TRBV6-6 and TRBJ1-1; 7 bases agree with TRBD1. The length of the CDR3 is 13 residues. Germline loops: CDR1 MNHNY, CDR2 SVGAGI (reference sequence). V shed 2 bases and J 8 bases; nucleotides not matched to a gene: 5. The chain's CDR3 is CASSYRAGGEAFF. In DNA, the CDR3 is TGTGCCAGCAGTTACCGTGCAGGGGGGGAAGCTTTCTTT.

The chain links TRBV20-1 to TRBJ2-1, with D tentatively TRBD1 (6 bases). Trimming removed 5 bases from V and 11 bases from J, with 13 bases in between. Germline V gives CDR1 DFQATT, CDR2 SNEGSKA (reference sequence). The CDR3 runs 11 residues. The DNA of the CDR3 is TGCAGTGCTGAGACAGGTTCCCAGCAGTTCTTC. It encodes CSAETGSQQFF.

The gene calls are TRBV29-1 and TRBJ2-3; D gene ambiguous. The CDR3 consists of 13 residues. The V and J ends lost 4 bases and 0 bases respectively, with 8 bases between them. Germline V CDR1 and CDR2: SQVTM, ANQGSEA. The CDR3 nucleotides are TGCAGCGTTGGTCAGAGCAGCACAGATACGCAGTATTTT. Residues: CSVGQSSTDTQYF.

This rearrangement joins TRBV29-1 to TRBJ1-2, with D unclear. Trimming pared 3 bases from V and 7 bases from J, leaving 0 bases between. CDR1 and CDR2 (germline): SQVTM, ANQGSEA. This CDR3 has 8 residues. Here the CDR3 reads CSVDGYTF. The CDR3 DNA sequence: TGCAGCGTTGATGGCTACACCTTC.

The chain has TRBV5-4 and TRBJ1-4; 7 nucleotides agree with TRBD1. This CDR3 has 15 residues. The V gene end was trimmed by 0 bases and the J gene end by 5 bases; junction bases not matched to a gene: 4. Germline V lookup: CDR1 SGHNT, CDR2 YYREEE (reference sequence). This CDR3 reads CASSLEGAGNEKLFF. CDR3 in DNA: TGTGCCAGCAGCTTGGAGGGGGCAGGGAATGAAAAACTGTTTTTT.

This clone was seen a few times. The chain has TRBV19 and TRBJ1-3; D gene unclear. This CDR3 has 11 amino acids. Germline V gene data show CDR1 as LNHDA and CDR2 as SQIVND (reference sequence). Trimming left V 3 bases short and J 7 bases short, with 4 bases between. The CDR3: CASSIDNTIYF. The CDR3, as DNA: TGTGCCAGTAGTATCGATAACACCATATATTTT.

The chain has TRBV7-2 and TRBJ2-7; 12 bases agree with TRBD2. Germline CDR1 reads SGHTA; CDR2 reads FQGNSA. J gave up 0 bases and V 5 bases, and 5 bases lay outside the gene matches. CDR3 size: 16 residues. The CDR3 is CASSTGTSGRSYEQYF. The CDR3 nucleotides read TGTGCCAGCAGCACCGGGACTAGCGGGCGCTCCTACGAGCAGTACTTC.